The clone carrying this T cell receptor beta chain was picked up a small number of times. Its antigen is unknown. A second PCR, run for about 7 to 11 cycles, used a sample-barcoded 5' primer plus a J-beta primer mix. TCRdb processed the 5' RACE reads anew with MiXCR; each CDR3 protein has one entry. Here the sample spans some 1.4 million distinct CDR3 sequences, around two fifths being singletons. The data derive from a study of blood T cells in healthy people across ages. Background on the study: Researchers report that template switching captured about one barcoded beta molecule per two T cells. Study results and limitations: No conclusive comparison of naive versus antigen-experienced cells was possible with unsorted PBMCs. Comparison with aged donors showed that long-lived donors had more naive CD4+ cells and higher diversity.

Trimming took 0 bases from V and 4 from J, leaving 16 bases between them. The CDR3 length is 17 residues. Germline CDR1 and CDR2: MNHEY and SVGAGI. Aged about 6 to 95, donors were systemically healthy Caucasians from Russia. Material for sequencing was blood. The sequence was collected from a young woman in good health. The rearrangement uses TRBV6-5 and TRBJ2-1; the D is unclear. CDR3 DNA sequence: TGTGCCAGCAGTTACTCGAGCGTCACTGCTTTATACAATGAGCAGTTCTTC. It specifies CASSYSSVTALYNEQFF.